The following is a T cell receptor (beta chain) sequence with its context. The data derive from a study of CD8 T cells in Susac syndrome. In germline, CDR1 is LNHNV, CDR2 YYDKDF (reference sequence). CDR3 length: 14 residues. V was cut by 2 bases and J by 4 bases, with 11 bases left in between. RNA in amounts of roughly 0.5 to 1 ug was reverse transcribed with random hexamers. TCRdb reprocessed the immunoSEQ multiplex PCR reads with MiXCR, giving one entry per CDR3 protein. Of around 300,000 distinct CDR3 sequences in the sample, about 91% are singletons; the top ten hold around 0.18%. The TCR sequence derives from a human donor with multiple sclerosis. Sequencing was performed on CD8+ T cells from PBMCs. The chain couples TRBV15 to TRBJ1-1; D call uncertain. The CDR3 loop reads CATSRLAAGTEAFF. CDR3 in DNA: TGTGCCACCAGCAGACTGGCGGCCGGCACTGAAGCTTTCTTT.